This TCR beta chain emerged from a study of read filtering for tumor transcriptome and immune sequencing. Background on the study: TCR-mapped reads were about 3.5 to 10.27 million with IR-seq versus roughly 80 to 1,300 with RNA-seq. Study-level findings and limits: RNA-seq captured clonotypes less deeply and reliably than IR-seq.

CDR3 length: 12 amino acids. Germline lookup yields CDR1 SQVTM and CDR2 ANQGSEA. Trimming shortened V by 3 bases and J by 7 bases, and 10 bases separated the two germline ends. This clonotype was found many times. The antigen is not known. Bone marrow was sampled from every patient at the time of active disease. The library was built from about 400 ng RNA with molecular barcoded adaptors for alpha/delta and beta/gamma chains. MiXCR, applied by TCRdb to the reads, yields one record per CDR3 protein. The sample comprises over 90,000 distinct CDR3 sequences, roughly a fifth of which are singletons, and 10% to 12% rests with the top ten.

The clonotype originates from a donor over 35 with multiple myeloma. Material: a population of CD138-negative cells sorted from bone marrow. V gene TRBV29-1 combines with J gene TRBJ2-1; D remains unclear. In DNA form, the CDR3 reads TGCAGCGTTGACGGCTACGTGAATGAGCAGTTCTTC. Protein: CSVDGYVNEQFF.